These T cell receptor beta chains were read from a single sample in a study of blood T cells in healthy people across ages. TCRdb passed the 5' RACE reads through MiXCR, listing each CDR3 protein once. This table has approximately 780,000 distinct CDR3 sequences, roughly 25% appearing once. These same data were also listed under a study on T cells of mothers and their children.

Sequencing was carried out using blood. The receptors come from a boy younger than 18 in good health. Both conserved end residues are part of each CDR3. The order of the fields is J gene, V gene, clone size, D gene, CDR3 protein, CDR3 DNA. A D gene is named only where the DNA matches it firmly. The listing skips clone size in some rows; elsewhere it reads once, few, many or a size class.

j_gene: TRBJ1-1
v_gene: TRBV29-1
abundance: NA
d_gene: NA
CDR3aa: CSATLGRTNTEAFF
CDR3nt: TGCAGCGCCACGCTTGGACGGACGAACACTGAAGCTTTCTTT

j_gene: TRBJ2-5
v_gene: TRBV6-1
abundance: NA
d_gene: NA
CDR3aa: CASSTDPVQETQYF
CDR3nt: TGTGCCAGCAGTACGGACCCTGTCCAAGAGACCCAGTACTTC

j_gene: TRBJ1-1
v_gene: TRBV11-2
abundance: few
d_gene: NA
CDR3aa: CASSLGSTANTEAFF
CDR3nt: TGTGCCAGCAGCTTAGGTAGTACGGCGAACACTGAAGCTTTCTTT

j_gene: TRBJ1-2
v_gene: TRBV3-1
abundance: few
d_gene: NA
CDR3aa: CASSQDWEGSYGYTF
CDR3nt: TGTGCCAGCAGCCAAGACTGGGAAGGAAGCTATGGCTACACCTTC

j_gene: TRBJ1-6
v_gene: TRBV5-1
abundance: NA
d_gene: TRBD1
CDR3aa: CATSTGGADSPLHF
CDR3nt: TGCGCCACCTCGACAGGGGGCGCAGATTCACCCCTCCACTTT

j_gene: TRBJ2-1
v_gene: TRBV20-1
abundance: NA
d_gene: TRBD2
CDR3aa: CSARSGLAEQFF
CDR3nt: TGCAGTGCTAGATCCGGACTAGCGGAGCAGTTCTTC

j_gene: TRBJ2-2
v_gene: TRBV11-1
abundance: few
d_gene: NA
CDR3aa: CASSFRRAGANTGELFF
CDR3nt: TGTGCCAGCAGCTTTCGAAGGGCAGGGGCGAACACCGGGGAGCTGTTTTTT

j_gene: TRBJ2-3
v_gene: TRBV5-1
abundance: few
d_gene: NA
CDR3aa: CASSARQSDTQYF
CDR3nt: TGCGCCAGCAGCGCCCGACAGTCAGATACGCAGTATTTT

j_gene: TRBJ2-1
v_gene: TRBV5-4
abundance: few
d_gene: TRBD1
CDR3aa: CASSWNPRQGPYNEQFF
CDR3nt: TGTGCCAGCAGCTGGAACCCGCGACAGGGACCCTACAATGAGCAGTTCTTC

j_gene: TRBJ1-1
v_gene: TRBV20-1
abundance: NA
d_gene: NA
CDR3aa: CSARVGGGRTEAFF
CDR3nt: TGCAGTGCTAGAGTTGGGGGCGGGAGGACTGAAGCTTTCTTT

j_gene: TRBJ2-3
v_gene: TRBV3-1
abundance: few
d_gene: NA
CDR3aa: CASSHLFGGDNTDTQYF
CDR3nt: TGTGCCAGCAGCCATCTTTTTGGGGGGGACAACACAGATACGCAGTATTTT

j_gene: TRBJ1-1
v_gene: TRBV15
abundance: NA
d_gene: NA
CDR3aa: CATAPGNTEAFF
CDR3nt: TGTGCCACCGCGCCGGGGAACACTGAAGCTTTCTTT

j_gene: TRBJ2-5
v_gene: TRBV7-9
abundance: NA
d_gene: TRBD1
CDR3aa: CASSSRSTGGLQETQYF
CDR3nt: TGTGCCAGCAGCTCCCGCTCGACAGGGGGGCTTCAAGAGACCCAGTACTTC

j_gene: TRBJ2-3
v_gene: TRBV29-1
abundance: NA
d_gene: TRBD1
CDR3aa: CSVVDRLDTQYF
CDR3nt: TGCAGCGTTGTGGACAGGCTCGATACGCAGTATTTT

j_gene: TRBJ2-3
v_gene: TRBV4-1
abundance: few
d_gene: TRBD2
CDR3aa: CASSPEGAGALGTDTQYF
CDR3nt: TGCGCCAGCAGCCCCGAGGGAGCGGGGGCACTCGGCACAGATACGCAGTATTTT

j_gene: TRBJ1-6
v_gene: TRBV3-1
abundance: NA
d_gene: TRBD1
CDR3aa: CASSQIGQVPNSPLHF
CDR3nt: TGTGCCAGCAGCCAAATAGGACAGGTACCTAATTCACCCCTCCACTTT

j_gene: TRBJ1-2
v_gene: TRBV21-1
abundance: few
d_gene: NA
CDR3aa: CASSKPSRAYGYTF
CDR3nt: TGTGCCAGCAGCAAACCGAGCAGGGCCTATGGCTACACCTTC

j_gene: TRBJ2-1
v_gene: TRBV5-1
abundance: few
d_gene: NA
CDR3aa: CASSLADDSGPEFF
CDR3nt: TGCGCCAGCAGCTTGGCGGATGACTCCGGCCCAGAGTTCTTC

j_gene: TRBJ1-1
v_gene: TRBV27
abundance: NA
d_gene: NA
CDR3aa: CASKVGGATEAFF
CDR3nt: TGTGCCAGCAAGGTTGGGGGGGCGACTGAAGCTTTCTTT

j_gene: TRBJ2-7
v_gene: TRBV29-1
abundance: many
d_gene: TRBD2
CDR3aa: CSVENGTSFRQLEQYF
CDR3nt: TGCAGCGTTGAAAATGGGACTAGTTTTCGCCAACTCGAGCAGTACTTC

j_gene: TRBJ2-5
v_gene: TRBV29-1
abundance: NA
d_gene: NA
CDR3aa: CSVSLPGLQETQYF
CDR3nt: TGCAGCGTCAGTCTCCCGGGGCTGCAAGAGACCCAGTACTTC

j_gene: TRBJ2-7
v_gene: TRBV27
abundance: NA
d_gene: NA
CDR3aa: CASSLSYRKSYEQYF
CDR3nt: TGTGCCAGCAGTTTATCGTACAGAAAGTCCTACGAGCAGTACTTC

j_gene: TRBJ1-1
v_gene: TRBV9
abundance: NA
d_gene: TRBD1
CDR3aa: CASSVMGQGSGTEAFF
CDR3nt: TGTGCCAGCAGCGTAATGGGACAGGGGTCGGGAACTGAAGCTTTCTTT

j_gene: TRBJ2-7
v_gene: TRBV27
abundance: NA
d_gene: TRBD2
CDR3aa: CASSLSVAGIVYEHYF
CDR3nt: TGTGCCAGCAGTTTATCGGTAGCGGGGATCGTCTACGAGCATTACTTC

j_gene: TRBJ2-5
v_gene: TRBV29-1
abundance: few
d_gene: NA
CDR3aa: CSVATSRETQYF
CDR3nt: TGCAGCGTTGCAACTAGCCGGGAGACCCAGTACTTC

j_gene: TRBJ2-7
v_gene: TRBV4-1
abundance: NA
d_gene: TRBD1
CDR3aa: CASSQGTGGNSYEQYF
CDR3nt: TGCGCCAGCAGCCAAGGGACAGGGGGGAACTCCTACGAGCAGTACTTC

j_gene: TRBJ1-4
v_gene: TRBV28
abundance: NA
d_gene: TRBD1
CDR3aa: CASRRQGGLWNEKLFF
CDR3nt: TGTGCCAGCAGGAGACAGGGAGGGCTGTGGAATGAAAAACTGTTTTTT

j_gene: TRBJ2-1
v_gene: TRBV18
abundance: NA
d_gene: TRBD2
CDR3aa: CASSPPRLAGGDEQFF
CDR3nt: TGTGCCAGCTCACCACCACGTCTAGCGGGAGGCGATGAGCAGTTCTTC

j_gene: TRBJ2-1
v_gene: TRBV6-1
abundance: few
d_gene: TRBD2
CDR3aa: CASRLLAGGSYNEQFF
CDR3nt: TGTGCCAGCAGACTACTAGCGGGGGGTTCATACAATGAGCAGTTCTTC

j_gene: TRBJ2-3
v_gene: TRBV30
abundance: few
d_gene: TRBD2
CDR3aa: CAWTPPEGLGVTDTQYF
CDR3nt: TGTGCCTGGACTCCCCCCGAGGGACTAGGGGTCACAGATACGCAGTATTTT

j_gene: TRBJ2-1
v_gene: TRBV11-3
abundance: NA
d_gene: NA
CDR3aa: CASSLDRSSYNEHFF
CDR3nt: TGTGCCAGCAGCTTAGACAGGAGCTCCTACAATGAGCATTTCTTC

j_gene: TRBJ2-6
v_gene: TRBV4-2
abundance: NA
d_gene: NA
CDR3aa: CASSQEWAGANVLTF
CDR3nt: TGTGCCAGCAGCCAAGAATGGGCTGGGGCCAACGTCCTGACTTTC

j_gene: TRBJ2-7
v_gene: TRBV6-5
abundance: NA
d_gene: NA
CDR3aa: CASSYKGDEQYF
CDR3nt: TGTGCCAGCAGTTACAAAGGGGACGAGCAGTACTTC

j_gene: TRBJ1-1
v_gene: TRBV11-2
abundance: NA
d_gene: NA
CDR3aa: CASSLRGRGTEAFF
CDR3nt: TGTGCCAGCAGCTTAAGGGGCAGGGGTACTGAAGCTTTCTTT

j_gene: TRBJ2-5
v_gene: TRBV5-1
abundance: NA
d_gene: TRBD1
CDR3aa: CASSSRDRGETQYF
CDR3nt: TGCGCCAGCAGCTCTCGGGACAGGGGTGAGACCCAGTACTTC

j_gene: TRBJ2-1
v_gene: TRBV6-6
abundance: NA
d_gene: NA
CDR3aa: CASSYRGGHNEQFF
CDR3nt: TGTGCCAGCAGTTACAGGGGGGGACACAATGAGCAGTTCTTC

j_gene: TRBJ1-1
v_gene: TRBV11-2
abundance: NA
d_gene: NA
CDR3aa: CASSTDTNTEAFF
CDR3nt: TGTGCCAGCAGCACAGACACGAACACTGAAGCTTTCTTT

j_gene: TRBJ1-2
v_gene: TRBV10-3
abundance: NA
d_gene: NA
CDR3aa: CAISESRGDNYGYTF
CDR3nt: TGTGCCATCAGTGAGTCGAGAGGGGATAACTATGGCTACACCTTC

j_gene: TRBJ2-7
v_gene: TRBV10-2
abundance: few
d_gene: NA
CDR3aa: CASRGGGMEQYF
CDR3nt: TGCGCCAGCCGAGGGGGGGGCATGGAGCAGTACTTC

j_gene: TRBJ2-1
v_gene: TRBV5-1
abundance: few
d_gene: NA
CDR3aa: CASSPIRGTYNEQFF
CDR3nt: TGCGCCAGCAGCCCGATCAGGGGAACCTACAATGAGCAGTTCTTC

j_gene: TRBJ2-1
v_gene: TRBV11-1
abundance: few
d_gene: TRBD2
CDR3aa: CASTPTSGLIRNEQFF
CDR3nt: TGTGCCAGCACCCCGACCTCGGGACTAATCAGAAATGAGCAGTTCTTC

j_gene: TRBJ2-7
v_gene: TRBV20-1
abundance: few
d_gene: NA
CDR3aa: CSAGIPQQPPSTWRQYF
CDR3nt: TGCAGTGCAGGGATCCCCCAGCAGCCCCCCTCGACTTGGCGGCAGTACTTC

j_gene: TRBJ1-1
v_gene: TRBV5-1
abundance: NA
d_gene: NA
CDR3aa: CASRLVQGFWTEAFF
CDR3nt: TGCGCCAGCAGGCTGGTTCAGGGGTTTTGGACTGAAGCTTTCTTT

j_gene: TRBJ1-2
v_gene: TRBV11-2
abundance: few
d_gene: NA
CDR3aa: CASSPTRTPPNYGYTF
CDR3nt: TGTGCCAGCAGCCCTACCCGGACACCGCCTAACTATGGCTACACCTTC

j_gene: TRBJ2-2
v_gene: TRBV10-3
abundance: NA
d_gene: TRBD1
CDR3aa: CAITDRAGELFF
CDR3nt: TGTGCCATCACTGACAGGGCCGGGGAGCTGTTTTTT

j_gene: TRBJ2-2
v_gene: TRBV12-5
abundance: NA
d_gene: NA
CDR3aa: CASGLDTATGELFF
CDR3nt: TGTGCTAGTGGTTTGGACACCGCTACCGGGGAGCTGTTTTTT

j_gene: TRBJ2-7
v_gene: TRBV7-9
abundance: NA
d_gene: NA
CDR3aa: CASSSLGQTYEQYF
CDR3nt: TGTGCCAGCAGCTCCCTCGGACAGACCTACGAGCAGTACTTC

j_gene: TRBJ2-7
v_gene: TRBV29-1
abundance: NA
d_gene: TRBD2
CDR3aa: CSVNGLAGGSYEQYF
CDR3nt: TGCAGCGTCAACGGACTAGCGGGGGGATCCTACGAGCAGTACTTC

j_gene: TRBJ2-3
v_gene: TRBV20-1
abundance: NA
d_gene: NA
CDR3aa: CSAREDWDTQYF
CDR3nt: TGCAGTGCTAGGGAAGACTGGGATACGCAGTATTTT

j_gene: TRBJ2-1
v_gene: TRBV14
abundance: NA
d_gene: NA
CDR3aa: CASSQDRGRREQFF
CDR3nt: TGTGCCAGCAGCCAAGATCGGGGGAGGCGGGAGCAGTTCTTC

j_gene: TRBJ2-1
v_gene: TRBV2
abundance: few
d_gene: NA
CDR3aa: CASSVDRSGNEQFF
CDR3nt: TGTGCCAGCAGTGTAGATCGGAGTGGAAATGAGCAGTTCTTC